The clone carrying this T cell receptor (beta chain) came up a few times. Its antigen is not known. The data were obtained in a study of molecular identifiers for immune sequencing clone quantification. This CDR3 comprises 16 residues. The V gene's germline CDR1 is LGHNA and CDR2 YSLEER. V was pared by 1 base and J by 9 bases, with 9 bases of the junction left unmatched. Sorting recovered naive CD8 T cells on a CD8+CD4-CCR7+CD45RA+ profile. Listed TCR primers, together with previously described methods, were used for the bulk TCR libraries. One entry per CDR3 protein results from TCRdb running MiXCR on the PCR reads. Here the sample spans around 470,000 distinct CDR3 sequences, about 22% being singletons. Findings and caveats of the study: In CMV-specific effectors, clones above 20 copies held over 99% of molecules; naive, under 1%.

Sequences were obtained from naive CD8+ T cells from blood, with Jurkat cell RNA spiked in. Subset in this sample: FACS-sorted CD8+CD4-CCR7+CD45RA+ naive T cells. The genes are TRBV4-3 and TRBJ2-1; 10 nucleotides line up with TRBD2. The receptor's source is a human donor in good health. Some libraries in this study had Jurkat cell RNA spiked in. Here the CDR3 reads CASSQVKREGLGEQFF. Here the CDR3 DNA reads TGCGCCAGCAGCCAAGTTAAGCGGGAGGGCCTTGGTGAGCAGTTCTTC.